Given below is one T cell receptor beta chain in context. The antigen remains unidentified. These data originate in a study of molecular identifiers for immune sequencing clone quantification. Study at large: RNA, taken in replicates from approximately 20,000 or 98,000 naive CD8 cells, was split five ways, with four sequenced. Overall study findings and caveats: The study reportedly detected spiked Jurkat TCR RNA from one cell among one million naive cells.

TCRdb fed the PCR reads into MiXCR, producing one record per CDR3 protein. Counted here are about 510,000 distinct CDR3 sequences, around 23% occurring once; the ten biggest clones make up under 0.85%. The CDR3 extends over 14 amino acids. J lost 2 bases, V lost 7 bases, and 7 bases had no gene match. The sequencing sample was made of naive CD8+ T cells from blood, with Jurkat cell RNA spiked in. As to subset: FACS-sorted CD8+CD4-CCR7+CD45RA+ naive T cells. This TCR was recovered from a human donor in good health. Some libraries in this study had Jurkat cell RNA spiked in. The rearrangement links TRBV12-3 or TRBV12-4 to TRBJ2-7; 8 bases are shared with TRBD1. CDR3 nucleotide sequence: TGTGCCAGCACCAGCCAGGGGGCGGCCTACGAGCAGTACTTC. Its translation is CASTSQGAAYEQYF.